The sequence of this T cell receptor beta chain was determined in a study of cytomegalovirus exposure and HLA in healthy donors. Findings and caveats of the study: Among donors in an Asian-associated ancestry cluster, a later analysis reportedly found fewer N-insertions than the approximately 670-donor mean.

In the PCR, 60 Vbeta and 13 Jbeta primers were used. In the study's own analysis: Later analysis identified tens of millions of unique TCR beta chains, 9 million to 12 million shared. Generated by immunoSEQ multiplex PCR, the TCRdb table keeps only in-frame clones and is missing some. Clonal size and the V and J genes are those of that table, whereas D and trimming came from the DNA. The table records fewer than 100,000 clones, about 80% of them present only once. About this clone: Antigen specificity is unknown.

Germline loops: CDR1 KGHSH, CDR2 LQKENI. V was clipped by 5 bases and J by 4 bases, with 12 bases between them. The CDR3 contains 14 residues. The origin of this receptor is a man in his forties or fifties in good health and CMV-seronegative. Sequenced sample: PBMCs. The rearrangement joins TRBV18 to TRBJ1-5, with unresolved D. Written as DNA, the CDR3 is TGTGCCAGCTCAGCAGCGGGTGAAAATCAGCCCCAGCATTTT. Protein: CASSAAGENQPQHF.